Presented here are 7 T cell receptor beta chains from one specimen sequenced in a study of brain T cells in children with intractable seizures. Assay used: immunoSEQ multiplex PCR; TCRdb lists only in-frame clones, some missing. The repertoire holds some 80,000 clones, with more than 75% as singletons. The material was peripheral blood, obtained at surgery. All receptors come from a girl aged 2 to 10 with Rasmussen encephalitis and intractable seizures.

The count of this clone is one. The chain links TRBV3-1 (or the pseudogene TRBV3-2) to TRBJ2-7; D may be TRBD2 (6 bases). The CDR3 consists of 13 residues. Germline V gene data show CDR1 as LGHDT and CDR2 as YNNKEL (reference sequence). Trimming removed 4 bases from V and 1 base from J, with 8 bases in between. CDR3 protein: CASSLGLSYEQYF. The CDR3, as DNA: TGTGCCAGCAGCCTTGGACTATCCTACGAGCAGTACTTC.

The chain carries TRBV10-1 and TRBJ2-6; D call uncertain. Germline V gene sequence: CDR1 WNHNN, CDR2 SYGVQD (reference sequence). Trimming stripped 0 bases from V and 2 bases from J, with 5 bases between. This CDR3 spans 15 amino acids. The CDR3 coding sequence is TGCGCCAGCAGTGAGTCAAGGGCTGGGGCCAACGTCCTGACTTTC. Its protein is CASSESRAGANVLTF.

The chain joins TRBV18 to TRBJ2-7; D perhaps matches TRBD1 (6 bases). Trimming shortened V by 5 bases and J by 1 base, and 9 bases separated the two germline ends. Per the germline V gene, CDR1 is KGHSH and CDR2 is LQKENI. The CDR3 totals 13 residues. CDR3 sequence: CASSDGQSYEQYF. CDR3 in DNA: TGTGCCAGCTCAGATGGACAGTCCTACGAGCAGTACTTC.

This sequence joins TRBV7-9 and TRBJ1-1; TRBD1 is a possible D gene (5 bases). Germline CDR1 reads SEHNR; CDR2 reads FQNEAQ (reference sequence). V was pared by 5 bases and J by 12 bases, with 13 bases between. The CDR3 runs to 11 residues. CDR3: CASSQSQGTFF. CDR3 nucleotide sequence: TGTGCCAGCAGCCAATCCCAGGGAACTTTCTTT.

The chain links TRBV28 to TRBJ1-1, with a weak D call TRBD1 (6 bases). Germline V gene sequence: CDR1 MDHEN, CDR2 SYDVKM. The CDR3 extends over 15 amino acids. V gave up 6 bases and J gave up 1 base, with 15 bases separating them. This CDR3 reads CASSPRRGGNTEAFF. The CDR3 coding sequence is TGTGCCAGCAGCCCACGGAGGGGGGGGAACACTGAAGCTTTCTTT.

The chain is built from TRBV15 and TRBJ2-7, with D perhaps matching TRBD2 (5 bases). V lost 0 bases, J lost 12 bases, and 15 bases lay in between. The length of the CDR3 is 13 residues. Germline V lookup: CDR1 LNHNV, CDR2 YYDKDF (reference sequence). CDR3 bases: TGTGCCACCAGCAGAGAGGGTAGCAGCGGACGGTACTTC. Protein: CATSREGSSGRYF.

This clone was picked up one time. The chain couples TRBV11-3 to TRBJ2-1; 10 bases match TRBD2. The trim removed 5 bases at V and 8 bases at J, leaving 6 bases unmatched. In germline, CDR1 is SGHNT, CDR2 YENEEA. This CDR3 is built from 14 residues. CDR3 amino acids: CASSEVGLADEQFF. CDR3 sequence (DNA): TGTGCCAGCAGCGAGGTAGGACTAGCGGATGAGCAGTTCTTC.